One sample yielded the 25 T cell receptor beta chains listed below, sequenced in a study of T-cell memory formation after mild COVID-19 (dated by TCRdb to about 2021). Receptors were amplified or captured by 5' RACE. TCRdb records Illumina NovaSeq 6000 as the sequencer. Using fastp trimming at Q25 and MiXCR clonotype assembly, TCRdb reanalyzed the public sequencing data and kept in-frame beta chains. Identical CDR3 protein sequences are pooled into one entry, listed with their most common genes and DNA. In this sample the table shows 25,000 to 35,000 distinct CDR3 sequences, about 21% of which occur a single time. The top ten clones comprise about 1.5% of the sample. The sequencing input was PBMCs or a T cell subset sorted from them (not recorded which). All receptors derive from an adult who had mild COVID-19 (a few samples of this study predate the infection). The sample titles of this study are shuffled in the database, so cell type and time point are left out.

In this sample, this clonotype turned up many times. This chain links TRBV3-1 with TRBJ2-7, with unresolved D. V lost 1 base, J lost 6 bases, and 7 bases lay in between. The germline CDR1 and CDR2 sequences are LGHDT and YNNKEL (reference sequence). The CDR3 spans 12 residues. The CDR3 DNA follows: TGTGCCAGCAGCCAAGTGGGGTTCGAGCAGTACTTC. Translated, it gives CASSQVGFEQYF.

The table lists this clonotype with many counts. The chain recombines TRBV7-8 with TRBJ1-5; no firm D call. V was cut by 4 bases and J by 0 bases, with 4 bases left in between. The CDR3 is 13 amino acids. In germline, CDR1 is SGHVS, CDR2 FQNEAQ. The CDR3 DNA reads TGTGCCAGCAGCTATAATAGCAATCAGCCCCAGCATTTT. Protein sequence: CASSYNSNQPQHF.

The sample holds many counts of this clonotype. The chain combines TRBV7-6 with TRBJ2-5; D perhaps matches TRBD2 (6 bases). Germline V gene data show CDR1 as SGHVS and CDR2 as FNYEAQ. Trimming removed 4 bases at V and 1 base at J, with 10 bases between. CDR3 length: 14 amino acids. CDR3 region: CASSSRDFQETQYF. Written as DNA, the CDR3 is TGTGCCAGCAGCTCTCGGGACTTCCAAGAGACCCAGTACTTC.

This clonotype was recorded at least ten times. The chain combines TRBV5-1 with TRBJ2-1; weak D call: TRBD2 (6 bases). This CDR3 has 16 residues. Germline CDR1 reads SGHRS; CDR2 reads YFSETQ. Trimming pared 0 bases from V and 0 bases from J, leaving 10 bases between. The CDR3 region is CASSLGGGSSYNEQFF. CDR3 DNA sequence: TGCGCCAGCAGCTTGGGTGGGGGGAGCTCCTACAATGAGCAGTTCTTC.

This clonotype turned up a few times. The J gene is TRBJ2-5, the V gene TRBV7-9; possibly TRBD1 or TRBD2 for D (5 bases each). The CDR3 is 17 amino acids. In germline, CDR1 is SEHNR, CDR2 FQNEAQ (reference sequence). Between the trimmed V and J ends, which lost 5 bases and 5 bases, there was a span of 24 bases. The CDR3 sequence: CASSPSMVQGRFETQYF. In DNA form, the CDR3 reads TGTGCCAGCAGCCCATCAATGGTCCAGGGACGGTTTGAGACCCAGTACTTC.

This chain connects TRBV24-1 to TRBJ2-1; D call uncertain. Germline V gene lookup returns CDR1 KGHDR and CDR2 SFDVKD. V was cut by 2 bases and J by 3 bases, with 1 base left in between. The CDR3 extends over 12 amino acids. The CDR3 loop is CATSDYYNEQFF. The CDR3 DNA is TGTGCCACCAGTGATTACTACAATGAGCAGTTCTTC.

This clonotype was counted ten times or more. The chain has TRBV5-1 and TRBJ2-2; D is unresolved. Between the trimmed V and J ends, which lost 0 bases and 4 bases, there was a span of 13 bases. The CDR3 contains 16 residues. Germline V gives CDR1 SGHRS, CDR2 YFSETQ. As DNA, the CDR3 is TGCGCCAGCAGCTTGGGGGTTTCGTCGGGCACCGGGGAGCTGTTTTTT. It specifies CASSLGVSSGTGELFF.

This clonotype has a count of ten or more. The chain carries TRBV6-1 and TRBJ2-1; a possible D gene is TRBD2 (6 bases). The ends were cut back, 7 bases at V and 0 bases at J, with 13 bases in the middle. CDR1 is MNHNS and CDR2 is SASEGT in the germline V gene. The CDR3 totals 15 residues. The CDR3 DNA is TGTGCCAGCACTAGGGGACTGACCTCCTACAATGAGCAGTTCTTC. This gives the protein CASTRGLTSYNEQFF.

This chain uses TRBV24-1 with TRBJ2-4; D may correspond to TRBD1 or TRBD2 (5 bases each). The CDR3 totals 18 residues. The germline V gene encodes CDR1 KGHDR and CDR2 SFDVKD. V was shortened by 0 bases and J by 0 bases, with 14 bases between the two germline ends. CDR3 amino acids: CATSDLLSTGLAKNIQYF. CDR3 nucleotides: TGTGCCACCAGTGATTTGCTGAGTACAGGACTAGCCAAAAACATTCAGTACTTC.

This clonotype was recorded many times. CDR3 residues: CASSQIGLVGNEQFF. Written as DNA, the CDR3 is TGTGCCAGCAGCCAAATCGGACTAGTCGGGAATGAGCAGTTCTTC. The J gene is TRBJ2-1, the V gene TRBV7-3; 7 positions agree with TRBD2. V lost 5 bases to trimming and J lost 7 bases; unmatched junction nucleotides: 11. The germline V gene has CDR1 SGHTA and CDR2 FQGTGA. CDR3 length equals 15 residues. The full variable domain, its missing parts supplied by reference TRBV7-3 and TRBJ2-1, is GAGVSQTPSNKVTEKGKYVELRCDPISGHTALYWYRQSLGQGPEFLIYFQGTGAADDSGLPNDRFFAVRPEGSVSTLKIQRTERGDSAVYLCASSQIGLVGNEQFFGPGTRLTVL.

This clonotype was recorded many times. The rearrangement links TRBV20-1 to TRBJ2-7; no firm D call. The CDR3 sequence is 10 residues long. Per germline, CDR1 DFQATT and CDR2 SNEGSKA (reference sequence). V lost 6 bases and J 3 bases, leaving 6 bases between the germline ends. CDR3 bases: TGCAGTGCCAAACACTACGAGCAGTACTTC. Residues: CSAKHYEQYF.

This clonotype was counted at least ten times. The CDR3: CASSQQGDTQYF. The CDR3 nucleotides are TGTGCCAGCAGCCAACAGGGAGATACGCAGTATTTT. This chain joins TRBV7-9 and TRBJ2-3; D perhaps matches TRBD1 (6 bases). The CDR3 consists of 12 residues. Per germline, CDR1 SEHNR and CDR2 FQNEAQ (reference sequence). Trimming shortened V by 5 bases and J by 5 bases, and 8 bases separated the two germline ends.

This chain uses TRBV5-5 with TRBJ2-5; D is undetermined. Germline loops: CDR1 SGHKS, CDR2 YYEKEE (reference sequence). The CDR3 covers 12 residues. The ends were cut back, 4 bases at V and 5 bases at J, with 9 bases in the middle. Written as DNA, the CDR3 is TGTGCCAGCAGCCCGTTGGGCGAGACCCAGTACTTC. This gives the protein CASSPLGETQYF.

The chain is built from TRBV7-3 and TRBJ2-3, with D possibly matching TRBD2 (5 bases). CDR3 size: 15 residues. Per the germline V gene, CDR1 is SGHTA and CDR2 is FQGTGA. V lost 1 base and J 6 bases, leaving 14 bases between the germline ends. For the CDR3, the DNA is TGTGCCAGCAGCTTAAGTCTCCTAGCTGGGGATACGCAGTATTTT. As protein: CASSLSLLAGDTQYF.

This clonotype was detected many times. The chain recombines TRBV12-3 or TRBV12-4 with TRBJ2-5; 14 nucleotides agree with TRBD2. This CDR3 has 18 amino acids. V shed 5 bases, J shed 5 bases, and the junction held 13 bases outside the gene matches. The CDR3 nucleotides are TGTGCCAGCAGTCCCGGACTAGCGGGGGGCGGCATCCGGGAGACCCAGTACTTC. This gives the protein CASSPGLAGGGIRETQYF.

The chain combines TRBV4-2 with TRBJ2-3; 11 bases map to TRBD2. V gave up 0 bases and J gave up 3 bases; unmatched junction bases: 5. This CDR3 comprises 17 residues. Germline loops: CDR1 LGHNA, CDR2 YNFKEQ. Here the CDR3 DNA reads TGTGCCAGCAGCCAAGATCCTGCTAGCGGGGGGACAGATACGCAGTATTTT. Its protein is CASSQDPASGGTDTQYF.

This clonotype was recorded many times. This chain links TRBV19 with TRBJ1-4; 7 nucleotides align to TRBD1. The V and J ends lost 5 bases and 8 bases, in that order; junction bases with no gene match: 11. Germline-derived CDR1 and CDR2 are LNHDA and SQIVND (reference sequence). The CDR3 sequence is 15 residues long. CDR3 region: CASSAVRDRLEKLFF. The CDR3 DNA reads TGTGCCAGTAGTGCGGTCCGGGACAGACTCGAAAAACTGTTTTTT.

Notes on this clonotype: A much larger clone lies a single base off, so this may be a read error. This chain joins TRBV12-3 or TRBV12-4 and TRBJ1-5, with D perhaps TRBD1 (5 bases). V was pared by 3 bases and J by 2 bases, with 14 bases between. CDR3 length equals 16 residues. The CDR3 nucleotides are TGTGCCAGCAGTTTCGGTCCAGGGAGGGGCAATCAGCCCCAGCATTTT. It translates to CASSFGPGRGNQPQHF.

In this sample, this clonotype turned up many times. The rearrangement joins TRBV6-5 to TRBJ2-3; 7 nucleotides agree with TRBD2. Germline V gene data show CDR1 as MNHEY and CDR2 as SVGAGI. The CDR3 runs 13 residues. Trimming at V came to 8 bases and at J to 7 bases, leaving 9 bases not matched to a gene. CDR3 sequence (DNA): TGTGCCAGCGCTCCGGGAGGCGAATATACGCAGTATTTT. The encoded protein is CASAPGGEYTQYF.

CDR3 sequence: CATSRATSGANVLTF. DNA of the CDR3: TGTGCCACCAGCAGGGCGACATCTGGGGCCAACGTCCTGACTTTC. The V call is TRBV15, the J call TRBJ2-6; D gene unclear. V lost 3 bases to trimming and J lost 1 base, with 7 bases between them. Germline CDR1 is LNHNV and CDR2 is YYDKDF (reference sequence). The CDR3 covers 15 residues.

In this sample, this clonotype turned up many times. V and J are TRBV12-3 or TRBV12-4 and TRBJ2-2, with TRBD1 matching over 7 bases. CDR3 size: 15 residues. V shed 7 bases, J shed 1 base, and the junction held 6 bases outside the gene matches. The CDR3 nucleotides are TGTGCCAGCATCCCGGGACAGCTGAACACCGGGGAGCTGTTTTTT. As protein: CASIPGQLNTGELFF.

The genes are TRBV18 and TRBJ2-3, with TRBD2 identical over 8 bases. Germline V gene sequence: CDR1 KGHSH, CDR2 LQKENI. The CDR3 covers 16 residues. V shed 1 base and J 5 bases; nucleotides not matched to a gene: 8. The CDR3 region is CASSPQGLAEGDTQYF. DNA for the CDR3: TGTGCCAGCTCACCACAAGGACTAGCTGAGGGAGATACGCAGTATTTT.

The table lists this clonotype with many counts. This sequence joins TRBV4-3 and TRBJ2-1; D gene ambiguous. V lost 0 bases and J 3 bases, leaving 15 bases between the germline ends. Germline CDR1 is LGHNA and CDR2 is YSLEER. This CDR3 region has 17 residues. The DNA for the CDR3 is TGCGCCAGCAGCCAAGATCCCCCCGGGTGGGACTACAATGAGCAGTTCTTC. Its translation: CASSQDPPGWDYNEQFF.

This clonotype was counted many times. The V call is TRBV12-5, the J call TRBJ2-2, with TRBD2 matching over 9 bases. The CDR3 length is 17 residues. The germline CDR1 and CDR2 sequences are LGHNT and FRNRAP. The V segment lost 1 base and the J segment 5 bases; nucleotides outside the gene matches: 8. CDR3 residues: CASGLEGLAGETGELFF. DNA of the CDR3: TGTGCTAGTGGTTTGGAGGGACTAGCCGGGGAAACCGGGGAGCTGTTTTTT.

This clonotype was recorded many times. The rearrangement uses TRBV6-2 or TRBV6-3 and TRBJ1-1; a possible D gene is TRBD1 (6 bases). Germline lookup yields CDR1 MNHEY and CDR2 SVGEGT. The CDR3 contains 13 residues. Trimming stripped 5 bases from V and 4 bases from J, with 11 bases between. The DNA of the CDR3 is TGTGCCAGCAGTAACCAGGGGTTCACTGAAGCTTTCTTT. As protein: CASSNQGFTEAFF.